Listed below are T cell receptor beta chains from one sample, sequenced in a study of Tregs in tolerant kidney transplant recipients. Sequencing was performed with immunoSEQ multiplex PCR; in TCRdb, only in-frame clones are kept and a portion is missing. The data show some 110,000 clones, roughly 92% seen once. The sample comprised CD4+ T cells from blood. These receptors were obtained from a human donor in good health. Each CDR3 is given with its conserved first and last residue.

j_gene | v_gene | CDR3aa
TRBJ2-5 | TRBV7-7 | CASSSLPKQGRETQYF
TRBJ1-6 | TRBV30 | CAWSVPGKDSPLHF
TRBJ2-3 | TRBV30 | CAWGLSGGTDTQYF
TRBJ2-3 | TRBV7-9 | CASSLGFTGNTDTQYF
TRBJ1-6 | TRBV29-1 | CSVKGLRADSPLHF
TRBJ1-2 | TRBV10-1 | CASSQDRNYGYTF
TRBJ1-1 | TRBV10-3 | CAISAKGTDTEAFF
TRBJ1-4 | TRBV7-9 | CASSSYRGTNEKLFF
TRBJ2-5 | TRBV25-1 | CASSEPRGTRDQETQYF
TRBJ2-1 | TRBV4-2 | CASSQDGLEQFF
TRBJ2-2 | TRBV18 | CASSPPGFGGELFF
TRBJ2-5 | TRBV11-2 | CASSTAGTGLRKTQYF
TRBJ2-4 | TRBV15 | CATSSFQGRNIQYF
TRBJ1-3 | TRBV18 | CASSPLDSSGNTIYF